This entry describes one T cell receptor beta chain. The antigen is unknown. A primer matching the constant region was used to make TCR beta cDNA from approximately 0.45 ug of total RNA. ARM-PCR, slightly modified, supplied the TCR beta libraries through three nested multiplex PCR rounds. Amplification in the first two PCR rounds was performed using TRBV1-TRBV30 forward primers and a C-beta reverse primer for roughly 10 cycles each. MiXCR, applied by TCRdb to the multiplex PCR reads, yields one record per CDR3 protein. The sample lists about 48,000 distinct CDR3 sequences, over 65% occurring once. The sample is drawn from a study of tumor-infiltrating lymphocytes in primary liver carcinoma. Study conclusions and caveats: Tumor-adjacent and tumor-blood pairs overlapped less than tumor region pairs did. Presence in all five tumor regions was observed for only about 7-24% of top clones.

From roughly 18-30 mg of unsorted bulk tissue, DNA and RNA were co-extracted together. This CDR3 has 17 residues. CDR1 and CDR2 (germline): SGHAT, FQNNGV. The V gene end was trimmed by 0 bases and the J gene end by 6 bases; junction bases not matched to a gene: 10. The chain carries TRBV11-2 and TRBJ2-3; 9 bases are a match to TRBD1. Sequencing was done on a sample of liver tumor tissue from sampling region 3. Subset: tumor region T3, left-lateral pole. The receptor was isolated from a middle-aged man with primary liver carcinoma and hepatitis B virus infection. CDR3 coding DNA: TGTGCCAGCAGCTTAGACCTAGGGACAGGGCCAAGCGATACGCAGTATTTT. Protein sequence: CASSLDLGTGPSDTQYF.